The rows below give T cell receptor beta chains drawn from one sample of a study of OX40 agonist ivuxolimab in advanced cancers. TCRdb's copy holds only in-frame clones and misses some; the assay was immunoSEQ multiplex PCR. The sample contains about 68,000 clones, 85% to 90% of which appear only once. This material consisted of CD4+ or CD8+ T cells sorted from blood, taken in a trial of the OX40 agonist ivuxolimab. These receptors all come from an adult with an advanced solid tumor such as melanoma, head and neck, liver or kidney cancer. Both conserved end residues are part of each CDR3. The D gene is left open where the match is weak. Size values are once, few and many counts, or a class for expanded clones, and some rows have none.

size: -; D: -; V: TRBV7-6; J: TRBJ1-1; CDR3: CASSLGLGANTEAFF; DNA: TGTGCCAGCAGCTTAGGGCTGGGAGCGAACACTGAAGCTTTCTTT
size: -; D: -; V: TRBV20-1; J: TRBJ1-1; CDR3: CSTRTAEAFF; DNA: TGCAGTACCCGGACTGCTGAAGCTTTCTTT
size: -; D: TRBD1; V: TRBV6-1; J: TRBJ2-7; CDR3: CASSRDSPYEQYF; DNA: TGTGCCAGCAGTAGGGACAGCCCCTACGAGCAGTACTTC
size: -; D: -; V: TRBV7-2; J: TRBJ2-3; CDR3: CASILGPSSTDTQYF; DNA: TGTGCCAGCATCCTCGGACCTTCTAGCACAGATACGCAGTATTTT
size: -; D: -; V: TRBV18; J: TRBJ1-3; CDR3: CASSLSGSSGNTIYF; DNA: TGTGCCAGCTCACTTTCAGGAAGCTCTGGAAACACCATATATTTT
size: once; D: -; V: TRBV9; J: TRBJ2-2; CDR3: CASSVVVSSGELFF; DNA: TGTGCCAGCAGCGTAGTTGTAAGCTCCGGGGAGCTGTTTTTT
size: -; D: -; V: TRBV5-1; J: TRBJ2-5; CDR3: CASSLAGPGETQYF; DNA: TGCGCCAGCAGCTTGGCGGGTCCGGGGGAGACCCAGTACTTC
size: -; D: -; V: TRBV5-4; J: TRBJ1-2; CDR3: CASSLAGPYGGYTF; DNA: TGTGCCAGCAGCTTGGCCGGCCCCTATGGTGGCTACACCTTC
size: once; D: TRBD2; V: TRBV14; J: TRBJ2-3; CDR3: CASSRWTSGGATDTQYF; DNA: TGTGCCAGCAGCAGATGGACTAGCGGGGGGGCGACAGATACGCAGTATTTT
size: -; D: -; V: TRBV5-6; J: TRBJ2-7; CDR3: CASSPGLHYEQYF; DNA: TGTGCCAGCAGCCCGGGGCTACACTACGAGCAGTACTTC
size: -; D: -; V: TRBV2; J: TRBJ2-1; CDR3: CASRGDSTEQFF; DNA: TGTGCCAGCAGGGGAGACTCCACTGAGCAGTTCTTC
size: -; D: -; V: TRBV6-4; J: TRBJ1-2; CDR3: CASSDGGARYGYTF; DNA: TGTGCCAGCAGTGACGGGGGCGCCCGCTATGGCTACACCTTC
size: -; D: -; V: TRBV18; J: TRBJ1-4; CDR3: CASSAGVNEKLFF; DNA: TGTGCCAGCTCAGCCGGGGTGAATGAAAAACTGTTTTTT
size: -; D: -; V: TRBV10-2; J: TRBJ1-5; CDR3: CASSGQSNQPQHF; DNA: TGCGCCAGCAGCGGACAGTCCAATCAGCCCCAGCATTTT
size: -; D: -; V: TRBV7-9; J: TRBJ1-2; CDR3: CASSLASTGHGYTF; DNA: TGTGCCAGCAGCTTAGCGAGCACAGGGCATGGCTACACCTTC
size: -; D: -; V: TRBV27; J: TRBJ1-1; CDR3: CASSYRRDTEAFF; DNA: TGTGCCAGCAGCTACAGGAGGGACACTGAAGCTTTCTTT
size: once; D: TRBD1; V: TRBV28; J: TRBJ2-3; CDR3: CASSLPPGQGIEYTDTQYF; DNA: TGTGCCAGCAGCCTACCCCCGGGACAGGGGATTGAGTACACAGATACGCAGTATTTT
size: -; D: -; V: TRBV6-5; J: TRBJ2-3; CDR3: CASSYSGAADTQYF; DNA: TGTGCCAGCAGTTACTCAGGGGCCGCAGATACGCAGTATTTT
size: -; D: -; V: TRBV7-2; J: TRBJ1-6; CDR3: CASSSNRNSPLHF; DNA: TGTGCCAGCAGCTCTAACAGGAATTCACCCCTCCACTTT
size: -; D: -; V: TRBV10-3; J: TRBJ2-2; CDR3: CAISENKNTGELFF; DNA: TGTGCCATCAGTGAGAATAAGAACACCGGGGAGCTGTTTTTT
size: -; D: -; V: TRBV5-6; J: TRBJ2-3; CDR3: CASSWARAAGGDTQYF; DNA: TGTGCCAGCAGCTGGGCCCGGGCGGCCGGGGGCGATACGCAGTATTTT
size: -; D: -; V: TRBV6-5; J: TRBJ2-3; CDR3: CASSYWGGAGDTQYF; DNA: TGTGCCAGCAGTTACTGGGGGGGGGCAGGAGATACGCAGTATTTT
size: -; D: TRBD2; V: TRBV6-1; J: TRBJ2-7; CDR3: CASSEGASGAYEQYF; DNA: TGTGCCAGCAGTGAAGGGGCTAGCGGAGCCTACGAGCAGTACTTC
size: -; D: -; V: TRBV7-2; J: TRBJ2-3; CDR3: CASSPGGYTQYF; DNA: TGTGCCAGCAGCCCGGGGGGCTATACGCAGTATTTT
size: -; D: -; V: TRBV5-8; J: TRBJ1-1; CDR3: CASSLEGGNTEAFF; DNA: TGTGCCAGCAGCTTGGAGGGGGGGAACACTGAAGCTTTCTTT
size: -; D: -; V: TRBV4-3; J: TRBJ2-2; CDR3: CASSPAQGWAGELFF; DNA: TGCGCCAGCAGCCCCGCCCAGGGTTGGGCCGGGGAGCTGTTTTTT
size: -; D: TRBD1; V: TRBV7-6; J: TRBJ2-5; CDR3: CASSPNPQGAGETQYF; DNA: TGTGCCAGCAGTCCCAACCCGCAGGGGGCTGGGGAGACCCAGTACTTC
size: -; D: -; V: TRBV7-2; J: TRBJ1-2; CDR3: CASTITTGGGLLGYTF; DNA: TGTGCCAGCACCATCACGACGGGGGGAGGGCTTCTTGGCTACACCTTC
size: once; D: TRBD2; V: TRBV11-1; J: TRBJ2-5; CDR3: CASSLDRGGRYETQYF; DNA: TGTGCCAGCAGCTTAGATCGGGGGGGCCGGTACGAGACCCAGTACTTC
size: -; D: -; V: TRBV5-1; J: TRBJ2-7; CDR3: CASSLVGDSYEQYF; DNA: TGCGCCAGCAGCTTGGTGGGAGACTCCTACGAGCAGTACTTC
size: once; D: TRBD1; V: TRBV2; J: TRBJ2-5; CDR3: CASRHVGTDEETQYF; DNA: TGTGCCAGCAGGCACGTGGGGACAGACGAAGAGACCCAGTACTTC
size: -; D: TRBD2; V: TRBV10-3; J: TRBJ2-7; CDR3: CAIGTSGGFSYEQYF; DNA: TGTGCCATCGGGACTAGCGGGGGTTTCAGCTACGAGCAGTACTTC
size: once; D: -; V: TRBV7-9; J: TRBJ2-7; CDR3: CASSPQGAFAEQYF; DNA: TGTGCCAGCAGCCCGCAGGGAGCTTTTGCCGAGCAGTACTTC
size: -; D: -; V: TRBV10-3; J: TRBJ1-1; CDR3: CAISERQGKGGNTEAFF; DNA: TGTGCCATCAGTGAAAGGCAGGGGAAGGGGGGCAACACTGAAGCTTTCTTT
size: -; D: -; V: TRBV6-5; J: TRBJ1-2; CDR3: CASREDTGSGYTF; DNA: TGTGCCAGCAGGGAAGACACAGGGAGTGGCTACACCTTC
size: once; D: -; V: TRBV18; J: TRBJ1-2; CDR3: CASSPRDYGYTF; DNA: TGTGCCAGCTCACCAAGGGACTATGGCTACACCTTC
size: -; D: -; V: TRBV7-9; J: TRBJ1-5; CDR3: CASSRSEGHQPQHF; DNA: TGTGCCAGCAGCCGTTCCGAGGGACATCAGCCCCAGCATTTT
size: -; D: -; V: TRBV7-2; J: TRBJ1-2; CDR3: CASSRIDPSRGYTF; DNA: TGTGCCAGCAGCCGGATTGACCCTTCTCGCGGCTACACCTTC
size: once; D: TRBD1; V: TRBV7-2; J: TRBJ1-4; CDR3: CASSLDRQNEKLFF; DNA: TGTGCCAGCAGCCTGGACAGGCAAAATGAAAAACTGTTTTTT
size: -; D: TRBD2; V: TRBV5-1; J: TRBJ2-1; CDR3: CASSLILAEISYNEQFF; DNA: TGCGCCAGCAGCCTCATTCTAGCGGAGATTTCCTACAATGAGCAGTTCTTC
size: -; D: -; V: TRBV7-5; J: TRBJ2-6; CDR3: CARSSDCRQSRANVLTF; DNA: TGTGCCAGAAGTTCTGATTGTAGACAAAGTCGGGCCAACGTCCTGACTTTC
size: medium-sized; D: -; V: TRBV19; J: TRBJ1-3; CDR3: CASSISAALSGNTIYF; DNA: TGTGCCAGTAGTATTTCAGCAGCTCTCTCTGGAAACACCATATATTTT
size: -; D: -; V: TRBV18; J: TRBJ2-7; CDR3: CASSPRQGTYEQYF; DNA: TGTGCCAGCTCACCACGCCAGGGGACCTACGAGCAGTACTTC
size: -; D: -; V: TRBV11-3; J: TRBJ2-1; CDR3: CASSLDWGDEQFF; DNA: TGTGCCAGCAGCTTAGACTGGGGGGATGAGCAGTTCTTC
size: once; D: -; V: TRBV6-5; J: TRBJ2-1; CDR3: CASSYSGEQFF; DNA: TGTGCCAGCAGTTATAGCGGTGAGCAGTTCTTC
size: -; D: -; V: TRBV19; J: TRBJ2-1; CDR3: CASSIGGFNEQFF; DNA: TGTGCCAGTAGTATAGGAGGGTTCAATGAGCAGTTCTTC
size: -; D: -; V: TRBV11-2; J: TRBJ2-1; CDR3: CASSPQYNEQFF; DNA: TGTGCCAGCAGCCCTCAATACAATGAGCAGTTCTTC
size: -; D: -; V: TRBV27; J: TRBJ1-6; CDR3: CASSSPAGGKTPLHF; DNA: TGTGCCAGCAGTTCCCCTGCGGGAGGGAAGACACCCCTCCACTTT
size: once; D: -; V: TRBV6-5; J: TRBJ2-7; CDR3: CASSYSRQGSTYEQYF; DNA: TGTGCCAGCAGTTACTCGAGGCAGGGGTCGACCTACGAGCAGTACTTC
size: -; D: -; V: TRBV11-1; J: TRBJ2-2; CDR3: CASSLAGPLRGDGELFF; DNA: TGTGCCAGCAGCTTAGCAGGACCGCTGAGGGGGGACGGGGAGCTGTTTTTT
size: -; D: -; V: TRBV6-1; J: TRBJ1-3; CDR3: CASSESDIDPTRNTIYF; DNA: TGTGCCAGCAGTGAATCAGACATAGACCCGACACGAAACACCATATATTTT
size: -; D: -; V: TRBV7-9; J: TRBJ1-3; CDR3: CASSFQAGSAGNTIYF; DNA: TGTGCCAGCAGCTTTCAGGCAGGCTCTGCGGGAAACACCATATATTTT
size: few; D: -; V: TRBV19; J: TRBJ1-1; CDR3: CASRFVGNTEAFF; DNA: TGTGCCAGTAGGTTCGTGGGCAACACTGAAGCTTTCTTT
size: -; D: -; V: TRBV7-9; J: TRBJ1-6; CDR3: CASSFGRDAFGNSPLHF; DNA: TGTGCCAGCAGCTTTGGCAGGGATGCGTTCGGAAATTCACCCCTCCACTTT
size: -; D: -; V: TRBV6-5; J: TRBJ1-1; CDR3: CASSYSMGSKAFF; DNA: TGTGCCAGCAGTTACTCGATGGGCTCTAAAGCTTTCTTT
size: -; D: TRBD1; V: TRBV7-9; J: TRBJ1-1; CDR3: CATDRDRVGTEAFF; DNA: TGTGCCACCGATCGGGACAGGGTCGGGACTGAAGCTTTCTTT
size: -; D: -; V: TRBV4-3; J: TRBJ1-2; CDR3: CASSQDSPGGLGGYTF; DNA: TGCGCCAGCAGCCAAGATAGTCCAGGAGGGCTGGGGGGCTACACCTTC
size: -; D: -; V: TRBV5-1; J: TRBJ1-1; CDR3: CASSPREASNTEAFF; DNA: TGCGCCAGCAGCCCCCGGGAGGCTTCGAACACTGAAGCTTTCTTT
size: -; D: TRBD1; V: TRBV9; J: TRBJ1-6; CDR3: CASSVRGTGDSPLHF; DNA: TGTGCCAGCAGCGTAAGAGGGACAGGGGATTCACCCCTCCACTTT
size: -; D: -; V: TRBV7-9; J: TRBJ1-5; CDR3: CASSLSPDHSNQPQHF; DNA: TGTGCCAGCAGCTTATCTCCGGACCATAGCAATCAGCCCCAGCATTTT